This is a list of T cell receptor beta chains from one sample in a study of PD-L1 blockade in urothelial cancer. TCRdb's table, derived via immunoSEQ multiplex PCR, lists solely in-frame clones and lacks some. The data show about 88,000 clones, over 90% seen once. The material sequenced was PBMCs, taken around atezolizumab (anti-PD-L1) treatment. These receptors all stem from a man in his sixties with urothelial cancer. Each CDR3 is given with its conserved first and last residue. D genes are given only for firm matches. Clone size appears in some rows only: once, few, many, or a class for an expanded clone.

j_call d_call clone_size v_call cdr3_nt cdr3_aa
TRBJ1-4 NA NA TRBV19 TGTGCCAGTAGTATAAGCAGGGGAACTAATGAAAAACTGTTTTTT CASSISRGTNEKLFF
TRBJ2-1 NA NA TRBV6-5 TGTGCCAGCAGTTACTCGAAGGGAGATGAGCAGTTCTTC CASSYSKGDEQFF
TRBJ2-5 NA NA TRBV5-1 TGCGCCAGCGGGCCCGGGGGGCGAGAGACCCAGTACTTC CASGPGGRETQYF
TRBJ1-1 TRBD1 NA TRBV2 TGTGCCAGCAGTGAATCGGGACAGGGACTGTACACTGAAGCTTTCTTT CASSESGQGLYTEAFF
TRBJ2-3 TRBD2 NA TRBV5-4 TGTGCCAGCAGCTTGGGTAGCGGGGAGGGCGCAGATACGCAGTATTTT CASSLGSGEGADTQYF
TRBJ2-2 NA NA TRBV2 TGTGCCAGCAGACAGGGTTTCATCGGGGAGCTGTTTTTT CASRQGFIGELFF
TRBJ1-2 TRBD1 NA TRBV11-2 TGTGCCAGCAGCCGACAGGGGAAAAGTGGCTACACCTTC CASSRQGKSGYTF
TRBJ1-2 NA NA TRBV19 TGTGCCAGTAGAACCCCAGCCGCCTGGAGTGGCTACACCTTC CASRTPAAWSGYTF
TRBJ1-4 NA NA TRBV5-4 TGTGCCAGCAGCCCCGGGCCGGGGGATTATAATGAAAAACTGTTTTTT CASSPGPGDYNEKLFF
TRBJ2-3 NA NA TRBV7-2 TGTGCCAGCAGCTTAGGGGGACTTACAGATACGCAGTATTTT CASSLGGLTDTQYF
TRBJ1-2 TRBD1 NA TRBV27 TGTGCCAGCAGTCCCGGGACAGGGAAGGGGAGTGAGTATGGCTACACCTTC CASSPGTGKGSEYGYTF
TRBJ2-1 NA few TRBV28 TGTGCCAGCAGTTTATCAGGTAATGAGCAGTTCTTC CASSLSGNEQFF
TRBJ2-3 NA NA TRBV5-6 TGTGCCTCCCTGATAGGCGGTTCCACAGATACGCAGTATTTT CASLIGGSTDTQYF
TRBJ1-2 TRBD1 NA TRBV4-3 TGCGCCAGCAGCCAAAAAGGCTTACTAGGGACAGGGAACTATGGCTACACCTTC CASSQKGLLGTGNYGYTF
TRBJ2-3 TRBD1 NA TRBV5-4 TGTGCCAGCAGCTTGCGGACAGGGCTCCCAGATACGCAGTATTTT CASSLRTGLPDTQYF
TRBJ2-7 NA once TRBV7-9 TGTGCCAGCAGCAGAGGTCTTGGCTCCGACGAGCAGTACTTC CASSRGLGSDEQYF
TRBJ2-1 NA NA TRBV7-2 TGTGCCAGCAGCCTGTTCGATGAGCAGTTCTTC CASSLFDEQFF
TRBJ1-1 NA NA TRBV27 TGTGCCAGCAGTTTGCGGTTGGGGGGAACTGAAGCTTTCTTT CASSLRLGGTEAFF
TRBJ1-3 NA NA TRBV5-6 TGTGCCAGCAGCTTGGGGGGGGCTGGAAACACCATATATTTT CASSLGGAGNTIYF
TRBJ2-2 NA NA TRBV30 TGTGCCTGGAGTCTACAGGGTAACACCGGGGAGCTGTTTTTT CAWSLQGNTGELFF
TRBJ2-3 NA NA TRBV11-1 TGTGCCAGCAGCTCAACCCCCGGGGCAGATACGCAGTATTTT CASSSTPGADTQYF
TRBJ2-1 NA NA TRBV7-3 TGTGCCAGCAGCTTAGGGAGTGTGGGAGGGGGCAATGAGCAGTTCTTC CASSLGSVGGGNEQFF
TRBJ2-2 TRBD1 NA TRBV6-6 TGTGCCAGCAGGTCAACAGGGGACACCGGGGAGCTGTTTTTT CASRSTGDTGELFF
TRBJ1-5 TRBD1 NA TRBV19 TGTGCCAGTAGTGTGGGAATACAGGGGGGGAGCAATCAGCCCCAGCATTTT CASSVGIQGGSNQPQHF
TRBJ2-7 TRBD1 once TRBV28 TGTGCCAGCCTCACCCGCCGACAGGGCAGCTCCTACGAGCAGTACTTC CASLTRRQGSSYEQYF
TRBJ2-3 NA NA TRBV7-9 TGTGCCAGCAGCTTAGCGGGAAGGGGAGATACGCAGTATTTT CASSLAGRGDTQYF
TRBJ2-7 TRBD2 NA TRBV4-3 TGCGCCAGCAGCCAATCAGCGGGAGAGTTCTACGAGCAGTACTTC CASSQSAGEFYEQYF
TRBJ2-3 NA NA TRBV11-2 TGTGCCAGCAGCCCCCGACTGACTAGCACAGATACGCAGTATTTT CASSPRLTSTDTQYF
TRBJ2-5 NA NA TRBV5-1 TGCGCCAGCAGTCCAGGGAAAGAGACCCAGTACTTC CASSPGKETQYF
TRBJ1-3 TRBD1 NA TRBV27 TGTGCCAGCAATTTATTAGAACGGGACAGGGGAAACACCATATATTTT CASNLLERDRGNTIYF
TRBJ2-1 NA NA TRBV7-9 TGTGCCAGCAGCCCCAATTTGGACAGAAATGAGCAGTTCTTC CASSPNLDRNEQFF
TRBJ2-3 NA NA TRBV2 TGTGCCAGCAGTTCCGACAGATTAAACACAGATACGCAGTATTTT CASSSDRLNTDTQYF
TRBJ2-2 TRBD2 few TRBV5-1 TGCGCCAGCAGCTCCTCCGGGACTACCAGCACCGGGGAGCTGTTTTTT CASSSSGTTSTGELFF
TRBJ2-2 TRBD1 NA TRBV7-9 TGTGCCAGCAGCAAGACAGGGAGAAGGAACACCGGGGAGCTGTTTTTT CASSKTGRRNTGELFF
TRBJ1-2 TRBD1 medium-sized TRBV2 TGTGCCAGCAAAACGGGACAGGGAGGTGGCTACACCTTC CASKTGQGGGYTF
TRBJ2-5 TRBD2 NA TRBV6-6 TGTGCCAGCAGTTACTCGGTACTAGCGGGGGAGACCCAGTACTTC CASSYSVLAGETQYF
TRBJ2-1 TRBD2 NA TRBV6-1 TGTGCCAGCAGTTCTAGCGGGAGCTCCTACAATGAGCAGTTCTTC CASSSSGSSYNEQFF
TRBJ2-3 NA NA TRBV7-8 TGTGCCAGCAGCTTAGGGGAGGTCTACTATCAGGCAGATACGCAGTATTTT CASSLGEVYYQADTQYF
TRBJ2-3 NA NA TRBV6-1 TGTGCCAGCCGCTACAGCACAGATACGCAGTATTTT CASRYSTDTQYF
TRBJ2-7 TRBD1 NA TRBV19 TGTGCCAGTAGTATATACGTACAGGGGGCGTCCGACGAGCAGTACTTC CASSIYVQGASDEQYF
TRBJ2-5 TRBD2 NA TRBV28 TGTGCCAGCAGTTTAGCCTCCACGGGAGGGGAGACCCAGTACTTC CASSLASTGGETQYF
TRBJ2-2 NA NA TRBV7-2 TGTGCTAGCAGCCTGCTAGGAATAGGAGCGCCAGGGGAGCTGTTTTTT CASSLLGIGAPGELFF
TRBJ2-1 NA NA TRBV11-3 TGTGCCAGCAGCTTCGGGGGTTCCTACAATGAGCAGTTCTTC CASSFGGSYNEQFF
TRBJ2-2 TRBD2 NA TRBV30 TGTGCCTGGAGCCCGGGAGGGCCACCCGGGGAGCTGTTTTTT CAWSPGGPPGELFF
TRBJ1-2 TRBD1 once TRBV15 TGTGCCACCAGCCGGGACAGGTCCTTGGGCTACACCTTC CATSRDRSLGYTF
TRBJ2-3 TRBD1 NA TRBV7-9 TGTGCCAGCAGCACAGACAGGGGTGCAGATACGCAGTATTTT CASSTDRGADTQYF
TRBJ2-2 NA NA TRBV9 TGTGCCAGCAGCGACTCCGAGCGGAGGGGAACCGGGGAGCTGTTTTTT CASSDSERRGTGELFF
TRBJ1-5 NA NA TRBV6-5 TGTGCCAGCATGGCGGCTAGCAATCAGCCCCAGCATTTT CASMAASNQPQHF
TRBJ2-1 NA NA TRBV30 TGTGCCTGGAGTGACCAAGGGAGTAATGAGCAGTTCTTC CAWSDQGSNEQFF
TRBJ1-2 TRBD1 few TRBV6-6 TGTGCCAGCAGACAGGGGATTAACTATGGCTACACCTTC CASRQGINYGYTF
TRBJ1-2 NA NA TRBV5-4 TGTGCCAGCAGCTTGCGAGGACTGATCTATGGCTACACCTTC CASSLRGLIYGYTF
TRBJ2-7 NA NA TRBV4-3 TGCGCCAGCAGCCAAGGTTACGGGACTCCCAGCTCCTACGAGCAGTACTTC CASSQGYGTPSSYEQYF
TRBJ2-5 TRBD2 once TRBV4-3 TGCGCCAGCAGCCAAGATTACCGGGGGGGCCTCGAAGAGACCCAGTACTTC CASSQDYRGGLEETQYF
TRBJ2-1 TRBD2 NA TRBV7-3 TGTGCCAGCAGCTTATACCTAGCGGGGGTCAATGAGCAGTTCTTC CASSLYLAGVNEQFF
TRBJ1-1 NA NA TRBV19 TGTGCCAGTAGTATGGTTATGAGTGAAGCTTTCTTT CASSMVMSEAFF
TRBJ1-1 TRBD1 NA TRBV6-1 TGTGCCAGCAGTGAGAGGGGACAGTGGACTGAAGCTTTCTTT CASSERGQWTEAFF
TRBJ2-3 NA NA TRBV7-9 TGTGCCAGCAGCTTAGGTGGTAGCGGCTGGACAGATACGCAGTATTTT CASSLGGSGWTDTQYF
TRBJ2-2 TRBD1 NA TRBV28 TGTGCCAGCAGAAGACAGGGGGCGCGAGGGGAGCTGTTTTTT CASRRQGARGELFF
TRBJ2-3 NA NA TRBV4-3 TGCGCCAGCAGCCAAGACCCGTCCACAGATACGCAGTATTTT CASSQDPSTDTQYF